This T cell receptor (beta chain) was sequenced for a study of glioma-infiltrating T cells. As for the study in general: Target coverage was roughly 4- to 11-fold for roughly one million blood T cells. Study outcomes and limitations: Tissue and blood shared very few CDR3 sequences. Tissue-blood divergence was below expectation in non-neoplastic patients, above in gliomas.

There are a few counts of this clonotype. Antigen unknown. Using RNA template, CDR3s of TCR alpha and beta were amplified with iRepertoire arm-PCR. Input was roughly 100-450 ng of tissue mRNA or PBMC total RNA. One entry per CDR3 protein results from TCRdb running MiXCR on the multiplex PCR reads. The sample contains 300,000 to 450,000 distinct CDR3 sequences, roughly two fifths of which appear only once. The source is a human donor with low-grade glioma or glioblastoma, undergoing nonglioma brain surgery, or in good health (not recorded which). Sequencing input: glioma tissue, nonneoplastic brain tissue, or PBMCs (not recorded which).

CDR3 DNA: TGTGCCAGCAGAGGAGGGGACAGTAGCTCCTACGAGCAGTACTTC. The encoded protein is CASRGGDSSSYEQYF. V gene TRBV6-2 or TRBV6-3 combines with J gene TRBJ2-7, with D tentatively TRBD1 (7 bases). The V and J ends lost 6 bases and 0 bases respectively, with 15 bases between them. The CDR3 totals 15 residues. Germline CDR1 MNHEY, CDR2 SVGEGT.